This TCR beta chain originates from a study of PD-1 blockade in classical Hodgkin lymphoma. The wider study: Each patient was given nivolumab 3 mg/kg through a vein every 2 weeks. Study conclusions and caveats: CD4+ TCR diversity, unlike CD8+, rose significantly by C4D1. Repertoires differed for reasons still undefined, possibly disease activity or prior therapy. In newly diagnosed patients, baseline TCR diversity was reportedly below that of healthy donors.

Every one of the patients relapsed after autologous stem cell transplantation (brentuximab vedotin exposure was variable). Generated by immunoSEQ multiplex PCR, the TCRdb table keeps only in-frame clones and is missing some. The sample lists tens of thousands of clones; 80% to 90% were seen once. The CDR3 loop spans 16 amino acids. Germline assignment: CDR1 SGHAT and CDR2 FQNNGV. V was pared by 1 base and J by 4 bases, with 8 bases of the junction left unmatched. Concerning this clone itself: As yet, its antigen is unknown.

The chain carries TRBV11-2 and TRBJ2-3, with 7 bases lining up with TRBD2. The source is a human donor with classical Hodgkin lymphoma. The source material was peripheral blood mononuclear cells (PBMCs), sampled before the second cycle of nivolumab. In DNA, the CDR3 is TGTGCCAGCAGCTTAGTATCGGGAGGCCCCCCAGATACGCAGTATTTT. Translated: CASSLVSGGPPDTQYF.